The sequence of this T cell receptor (beta chain) was determined in a study of blood T cell repertoires in COVID-19. Study context: From T cells, B-cell-depleted T cells, or PBMCs came the material, which was cDNA or gDNA.

Authors' data handling: Reference gene primer amplification yielded estimated nucleated cell counts. Clones were sequenced by immunoSEQ multiplex PCR, and TCRdb holds only the in-frame ones, with some missing. That table supplies the V and J calls and clone size; D and trimming were determined from the DNA. The sample carries roughly 76,000 clones, around nine tenths recorded once. The V end was cut by 4 bases, the J end by 6 bases, with 7 bases between. This CDR3 is built from 11 residues. Germline V gene data show CDR1 as SEHNR and CDR2 as FQNEAQ (reference sequence). Sequenced: peripheral blood. This receptor was obtained from a man between 45 and 60 years old with acute or convalescent COVID-19. The J gene is TRBJ2-7, the V gene TRBV7-9; unclear D gene. In DNA, the CDR3 is TGTGCCAGCAGCTCAGGAATCGAGCAGTACTTC. It encodes CASSSGIEQYF. The full variable domain, with the rest looked up from reference TRBV7-9 and TRBJ2-7, is DTGVSQNPRHKITKRGQNVTFRCDPISEHNRLYWYRQTLGQGPEFLTYFQNEAQLEKSRLLSDRFSAERPKGSFSTLEIQRTEQGDSAMYLCASSSGIEQYFGPGTRLTVT.